This is a list of T cell receptor beta chains from one sample in a study of CD8+ T cells in alopecia areata. The protocol was immunoSEQ multiplex PCR, while the TCRdb copy is restricted to in-frame clones and leaves out a portion. The profile covers about 140,000 clones, with roughly 80% appearing a single time and roughly 25% taken by the ten largest. The sample consisted of CD8+ T cells sorted from blood, taken at week 4, from a patient treated with tofacitinib. Receptor source: a human donor with alopecia areata. Each CDR3 is given without its conserved first and last residue. D genes are given only for firm matches.

D gene	J gene	V gene	CDR3 protein
NA	TRBJ2-3	TRBV27	ASSPKVGAILTDTQY
NA	TRBJ2-2	TRBV11-3	ASSTHFGRNTGELF
TRBD1	TRBJ1-6	TRBV13	ASSNAGQGPSSAPLH
TRBD1	TRBJ2-7	TRBV2	ASRPGQRYEQY
NA	TRBJ2-5	TRBV2	ASSDHRETQY
NA	TRBJ2-3	TRBV7-8	ASSDRDGFTDTQY
NA	TRBJ2-5	TRBV5-4	ASRPLQETQY
NA	TRBJ1-6	TRBV7-9	ASSSRDGRLGPLH
NA	TRBJ2-5	TRBV6-6	ASSHGTVSETQY
NA	TRBJ1-6	TRBV19	ASSPGTNSPLH
NA	TRBJ1-1	TRBV29-1	SVDERETGNTEAF
NA	TRBJ1-2	TRBV6-5	ASSLGQPNYGYT
NA	TRBJ2-7	TRBV4-3	ASSQDRGGYEQY
NA	TRBJ2-4	TRBV15	ATSPADPNIQY
NA	TRBJ2-4	TRBV7-9	ASSSDGGYIQY
TRBD1	TRBJ2-1	TRBV27	ATLPQGDGEQF
NA	TRBJ2-5	TRBV7-8	ASSPQRGAVKETQY
NA	TRBJ1-2	TRBV7-9	AGLDTADYGYT
TRBD1	TRBJ2-7	TRBV27	ASSLTGTGTYEQY
NA	TRBJ1-1	TRBV12-5	ASGLVVGANTEAF
NA	TRBJ2-1	TRBV1	TSSRWGVLYNEQF
NA	TRBJ2-7	TRBV27	ASSLSASYHEQY
NA	TRBJ2-6	TRBV25-1	ASSVGVSLSGANVLT
NA	TRBJ1-4	TRBV7-8	ASSSRDTRDEKLF
TRBD2	TRBJ2-3	TRBV7-9	ASSLEKLAGATDTQY
NA	TRBJ2-7	TRBV2	ASSIDAGALREQY
NA	TRBJ2-5	TRBV4-1	ASSPSGRGPQETQY
NA	TRBJ1-2	TRBV5-6	ASSLDSFYGYT
NA	TRBJ2-1	TRBV7-2	ASSLNSGHRVVNEQF
TRBD2	TRBJ2-3	TRBV9	ASSASTLAGGTDTQY
NA	TRBJ2-5	TRBV10-2	ASIEGETQY
NA	TRBJ2-7	TRBV11-2	ASSLDPELHEQY
TRBD1	TRBJ2-7	TRBV4-1	ASSHGTGNYEQY
TRBD1	TRBJ2-2	TRBV30	AWSTGAGELF
NA	TRBJ2-5	TRBV9	ASSVWDLGGTQY
NA	TRBJ2-6	TRBV27	ASSFTGANVLT
TRBD2	TRBJ2-3	TRBV29-1	SVDTLAGNTQY